The text below deals with one T cell receptor beta chain. The antigen remains undetermined. One end of the junction fails to match germline, which may point to a read error. Researchers ran the PCR with 60 Vbeta and 13 Jbeta primers. Assay: immunoSEQ multiplex PCR; the TCRdb copy retains only in-frame clones and omits some. The table lists more than 100,000 clones, around four fifths of them singletons. This CDR3 is built from 15 residues. Per germline, CDR1 SSHAT and CDR2 FNYEAQ (reference sequence). This entry comes from a study of cytomegalovirus exposure and HLA in healthy donors. Whole-study findings and limits: In vitro, a few CMV-associated chains proved specific for CMV antigens. An analysis was carried out at a later point. It showed that HLA-associated TCR beta chains were more clonally expanded than equally common non-associated chains.

The origin of this receptor is a middle-aged man in good health and CMV-seronegative. The chain couples TRBV7-7 to TRBJ2-1; the D gene is possibly TRBD1 (6 bases). Sequencing input: PBMCs. The CDR3 spells CASSPDGLPGDEQFF. In DNA, the CDR3 is TGTGCTAGCAGCCCAGATGGTCTCCCAGGGGATGAGCAGTTCTTC.